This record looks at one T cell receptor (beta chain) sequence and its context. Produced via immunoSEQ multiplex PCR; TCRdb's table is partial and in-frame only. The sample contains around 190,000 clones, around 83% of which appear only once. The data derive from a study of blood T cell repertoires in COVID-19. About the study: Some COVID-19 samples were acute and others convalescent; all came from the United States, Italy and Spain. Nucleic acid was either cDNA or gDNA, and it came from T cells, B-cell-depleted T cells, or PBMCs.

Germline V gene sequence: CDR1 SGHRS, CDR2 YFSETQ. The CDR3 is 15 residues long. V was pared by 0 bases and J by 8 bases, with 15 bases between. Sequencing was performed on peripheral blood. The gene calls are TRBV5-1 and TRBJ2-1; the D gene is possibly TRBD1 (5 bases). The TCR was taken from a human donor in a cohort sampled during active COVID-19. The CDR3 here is CASSLAHSTGDEQFF. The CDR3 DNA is TGCGCCAGCAGCTTGGCCCACTCTACAGGCGATGAGCAGTTCTTC.